Listed here are 18 T cell receptor beta chains from one sample, sequenced in a study of early T cells in non-severe SARS-CoV-2 infection. Via MiXCR, TCRdb re-called the 5' RACE reads, giving one row per CDR3 protein. The sample lists approximately 98,000 distinct CDR3 sequences, about 12% seen once, with around 3% in the top ten. Sequenced input: whole blood. These receptors originate from an adult who was a healthcare worker with PCR-confirmed SARS-CoV-2 infection or an uninfected control (not recorded which).

This sequence joins TRBV12-3 or TRBV12-4 and TRBJ1-3; D not resolved. Trimming pared 7 bases from V and 4 bases from J, leaving 14 bases between. This CDR3 has 14 amino acids. The CDR3 bases are TGTGCCAGCATATTTGGGCCATCCGGAAACACCATATATTTT. As protein: CASIFGPSGNTIYF.

The V gene is TRBV7-6, the J gene TRBJ2-7, with TRBD1 as a possible D gene (6 bases). Germline V gene lookup returns CDR1 SGHVS and CDR2 FNYEAQ. This CDR3 is built from 15 residues. Trimming removed 2 bases from V and 0 bases from J, with 11 bases in between. The CDR3 sequence: CASSLQGTPSYEQYF. The CDR3 DNA reads as TGTGCCAGCAGCTTACAGGGGACCCCCTCCTACGAGCAGTACTTC.

CDR3 sequence: CAWSAGRETQYF. The CDR3, as DNA: TGTGCCTGGAGCGCAGGGAGAGAGACCCAGTACTTC. This chain connects TRBV30 to TRBJ2-5; TRBD1 or TRBD2 may be the D gene (5 bases each). The germline gives CDR1 GTSNPN, CDR2 SVGIG (reference sequence). Trimming cost V 3 bases and J 4 bases, with 9 bases left between them. This CDR3 contains 12 residues.

This chain uses TRBV5-1 with TRBJ2-5, with TRBD1 identical over 10 bases. The CDR3 is 16 residues long. V gave up 4 bases and J gave up 1 base; unmatched junction bases: 7. Per the germline V gene, CDR1 is SGHRS and CDR2 is YFSETQ. The CDR3 protein is CASSIPGQGIQETQYF. CDR3 nucleotide sequence: TGCGCCAGCAGCATACCGGGACAGGGGATCCAAGAGACCCAGTACTTC.

This clonotype occurred a few times. The chain links TRBV24-1 to TRBJ1-1, with D possibly being TRBD1 (5 bases). The CDR3 is 14 amino acids. Germline V lookup: CDR1 KGHDR, CDR2 SFDVKD. The germline V and J ends were trimmed by 4 bases and 8 bases, with 16 bases remaining between them. CDR3 DNA: TGTGCCACCAGTGACACGGGACGGCCCCGAGAAGCTTTCTTT. Its protein product is CATSDTGRPREAFF.

This clonotype was counted between two and nine times. The rearrangement links TRBV30 to TRBJ2-3, with D perhaps matching TRBD2 (6 bases). Trimming removed 3 bases at V and 4 bases at J, with 11 bases between. The CDR3 has 13 residues. The germline gives CDR1 GTSNPN, CDR2 SVGIG (reference sequence). CDR3 loop: CAWSPRRADTQYF. CDR3 sequence (DNA): TGTGCCTGGAGCCCCCGGAGGGCAGATACGCAGTATTTT.

This clonotype was picked up a small number of times. V usage is TRBV9 and J usage is TRBJ2-2; D possibly matches TRBD1 or TRBD2 (6 bases each). CDR1 SGDLS and CDR2 YYNGEE come from the germline V gene. V was pared by 0 bases and J by 1 base, with 13 bases between. The CDR3 consists of 17 residues. The chain's CDR3 is CASSVVGGKWNTGELFF. The CDR3 nucleotides read TGTGCCAGCAGCGTAGTGGGGGGCAAATGGAACACCGGGGAGCTGTTTTTT.

This clonotype showed up many times. The chain links TRBV30 to TRBJ1-4; a possible D gene is TRBD1 (5 bases). V was cut by 2 bases and J by 7 bases, with 11 bases left in between. CDR3 length: 13 amino acids. Per the germline V gene, CDR1 is GTSNPN and CDR2 is SVGIG (reference sequence). CDR3 protein: CAWSPKGPEKLFF. CDR3 in DNA: TGTGCCTGGAGTCCGAAGGGACCTGAAAAACTGTTTTTT.

J is TRBJ2-5 and V is TRBV5-1, with TRBD2 matching over 9 bases. The germline V gene has CDR1 SGHRS and CDR2 YFSETQ. V lost 4 bases, J lost 4 bases, and 11 bases stayed unmatched. The CDR3 contains 16 residues. DNA of the CDR3: TGCGCCAGCAGCCCTCTTGTGAGGCGGGGGGGAGAGACCCAGTACTTC. Protein: CASSPLVRRGGETQYF.

The J gene is TRBJ2-7, the V gene TRBV12-3 or TRBV12-4, with TRBD1 identical over 7 bases. The CDR3 is made up of 15 amino acids. Losses at the gene ends were 5 bases for V and 2 bases for J; bases not matched to a gene: 9. The DNA of the CDR3 is TGTGCCAGCAGTGAACCGGGGACAGCCACCTACGAGCAGTACTTC. It specifies CASSEPGTATYEQYF.

This clonotype was detected ten times or more. The gene calls are TRBV7-2 and TRBJ2-5, with 8 bases identical to TRBD1. This CDR3 comprises 14 residues. Germline V gene lookup returns CDR1 SGHTA and CDR2 FQGNSA. V lost 8 bases, J lost 6 bases, and 11 bases stayed unmatched. The CDR3 region is CASVQQGGRKTQYF. As DNA, the CDR3 is TGTGCCAGCGTACAACAGGGGGGCCGAAAGACCCAGTACTTC.

The CDR3, as DNA: TGTGCCTGGGGGGGCCGCGGGGCCCTCACAGATACGCAGTATTTT. Its protein is CAWGGRGALTDTQYF. This chain links TRBV30 with TRBJ2-3; D possibly uses TRBD1 or TRBD2 (6 bases each). Per germline, CDR1 GTSNPN and CDR2 SVGIG (reference sequence). V dropped 5 bases and J dropped 2 bases, with 17 bases sitting between them. CDR3 length equals 15 residues.

V is TRBV9 and J is TRBJ2-2; D is tentatively TRBD1 or TRBD2 (5 bases each). Looked up from germline, CDR1 is SGDLS and CDR2 is YYNGEE. The CDR3 consists of 16 residues. Trimming pared 5 bases from V and 2 bases from J, leaving 16 bases between. In DNA form, the CDR3 reads TGTGCCAGCAGAAAAGGGGCGAGGGCAAACACCGGGGAGCTGTTTTTT. It translates to CASRKGARANTGELFF.

This clonotype was seen only a few times. The chain employs TRBV20-1 and TRBJ1-2; 7 bases match TRBD1. Germline values: CDR1 DFQATT, CDR2 SNEGSKA (reference sequence). Trimming removed 4 bases from V and 6 bases from J; junction bases left unmatched: 17. The CDR3 runs 16 residues. The CDR3 region has the DNA TGCAGTGCTACCCCGCTCGACAGGGAGGGTTTGGATGGCTACACCTTC. Translated: CSATPLDREGLDGYTF.

This clonotype has ten or more counts. The rearrangement links TRBV14 to TRBJ1-2, with D uncertain. The CDR3 contains 11 residues. CDR1 is SGHDN and CDR2 is FVKESK in the germline V gene. Trimming pared 1 base from V and 9 bases from J, leaving 6 bases between. The CDR3 protein is CASSQVGSYTF. CDR3 DNA sequence: TGTGCCAGCAGCCAAGTGGGTAGCTACACCTTC.

This clonotype was seen repeatedly, ten times or more. The V gene is TRBV7-6, the J gene TRBJ2-1, with 12 nucleotides matching TRBD2. CDR3 length: 15 amino acids. Per the germline V gene, CDR1 is SGHVS and CDR2 is FNYEAQ. J gave up 9 bases and V 1 base, and 4 bases lay outside the gene matches. The CDR3 nucleotides read TGTGCCAGCAGCTTAGGGACTAGCGGGATCGGTGAGCAGTTCTTC. It codes for CASSLGTSGIGEQFF. Using reference TRBV7-6 and TRBJ2-1 for the parts outside the CDR3, the full variable domain is GAGVSQSPRYKVTKRGQDVALRCDPISGHVSLYWYRQALGQGPEFLTYFNYEAQQDKSGLPNDRFSAERPEGSISTLTIQRTEQRDSAMYRCASSLGTSGIGEQFFGPGTRLTVL.

This clonotype appeared many times. The V gene is TRBV12-3 or TRBV12-4, the J gene TRBJ2-1, with 11 bases fitting TRBD1. The V gene end was trimmed by 4 bases and the J gene end by 5 bases; junction bases not matched to a gene: 4. CDR3 length equals 15 residues. DNA for the CDR3: TGTGCCAGCAGTTCCCGGACAGGGGGCCACAATGAGCAGTTCTTC. Amino acids: CASSSRTGGHNEQFF.

This clonotype occurred many times. This chain connects TRBV12-3 or TRBV12-4 to TRBJ1-5; D possibly corresponds to TRBD1 (6 bases). The CDR3 contains 18 residues. The ends were cut back, 2 bases at V and 3 bases at J, with 20 bases in the middle. CDR3 sequence: CASSLSPSGGMINQPQHF. The DNA for the CDR3 is TGTGCCAGCAGTTTATCCCCGTCCGGGGGCATGATCAATCAGCCCCAGCATTTT.